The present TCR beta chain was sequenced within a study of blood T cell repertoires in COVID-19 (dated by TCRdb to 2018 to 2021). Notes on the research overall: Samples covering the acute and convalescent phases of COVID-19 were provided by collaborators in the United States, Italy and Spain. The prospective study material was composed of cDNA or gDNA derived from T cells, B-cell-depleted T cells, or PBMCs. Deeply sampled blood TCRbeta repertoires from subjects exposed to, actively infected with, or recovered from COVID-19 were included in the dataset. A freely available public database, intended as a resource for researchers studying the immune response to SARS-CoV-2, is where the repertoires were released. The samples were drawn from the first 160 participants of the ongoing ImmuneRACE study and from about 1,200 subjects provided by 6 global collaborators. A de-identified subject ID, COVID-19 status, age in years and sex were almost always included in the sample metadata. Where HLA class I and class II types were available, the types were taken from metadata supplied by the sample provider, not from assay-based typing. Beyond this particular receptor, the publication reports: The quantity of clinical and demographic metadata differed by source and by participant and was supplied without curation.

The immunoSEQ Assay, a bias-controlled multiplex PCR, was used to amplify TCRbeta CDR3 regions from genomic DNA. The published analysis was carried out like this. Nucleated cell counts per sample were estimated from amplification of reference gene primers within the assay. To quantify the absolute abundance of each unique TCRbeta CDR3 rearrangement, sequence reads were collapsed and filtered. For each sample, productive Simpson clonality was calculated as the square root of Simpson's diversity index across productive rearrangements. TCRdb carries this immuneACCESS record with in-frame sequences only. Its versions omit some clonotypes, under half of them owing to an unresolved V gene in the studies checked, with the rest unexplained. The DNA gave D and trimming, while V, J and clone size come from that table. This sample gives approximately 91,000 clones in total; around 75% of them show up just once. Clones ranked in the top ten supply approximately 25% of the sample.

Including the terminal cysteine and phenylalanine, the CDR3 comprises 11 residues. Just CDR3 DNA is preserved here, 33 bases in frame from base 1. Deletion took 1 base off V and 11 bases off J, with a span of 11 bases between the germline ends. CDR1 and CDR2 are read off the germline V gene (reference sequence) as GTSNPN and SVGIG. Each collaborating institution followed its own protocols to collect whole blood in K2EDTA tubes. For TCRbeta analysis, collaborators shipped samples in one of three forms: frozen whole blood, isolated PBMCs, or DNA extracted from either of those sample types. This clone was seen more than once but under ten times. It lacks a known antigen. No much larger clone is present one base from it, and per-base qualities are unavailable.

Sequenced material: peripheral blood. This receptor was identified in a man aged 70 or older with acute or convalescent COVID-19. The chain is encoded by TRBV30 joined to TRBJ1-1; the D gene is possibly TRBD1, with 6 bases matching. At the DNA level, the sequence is TGTGCCTGGAGTGAAGGGGGATTGGCTTTCTTT. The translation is CAWSEGGLAFF.